This T cell receptor (beta chain) came from a study of neurological immune-mediated disorders. Each CDR3 protein is one row after TCRdb ran MiXCR on the 5' RACE reads. The data hold about 22,000 distinct CDR3 sequences, with 8.5% to 12% observed a single time. Unmatched junction bases numbered 7, after V lost 1 base and J lost 1 base. Germline CDR1 DFQATT, CDR2 SNEGSKA (reference sequence). This CDR3 is 17 amino acids long. In its sample, this clonotype was seen many times. The sequence derives from a woman aged 55-69 years with HTLV-1-associated myelopathy (HAM/TSP). The chain employs TRBV20-1 and TRBJ2-2, with 9 bases identical to TRBD1. The sequencing input was PBMCs. The CDR3 is CSARGPGGQGNTGELFF. As DNA, the CDR3 is TGCAGTGCTAGAGGGCCGGGGGGACAGGGGAACACCGGGGAGCTGTTTTTT.